A selection of T cell receptor beta chains follows, all from one sample in a study of cytomegalovirus exposure and HLA in healthy donors. Clones were sequenced by immunoSEQ multiplex PCR, and TCRdb holds only the in-frame ones, with some missing. Among under 200,000 clones listed, 71% were seen once. What was sequenced was PBMCs. The origin of the receptors is a girl under 18 in good health and CMV-seronegative. The CDR3 runs from the conserved cysteine through the conserved F or W. D genes are given only for firm matches. Expanded clones get a size class; other rows say once, few or many, or leave the size out.

cdr3_aa: CAWSKELAEETQYF
cdr3_nt: TGTGCCTGGAGCAAGGAACTAGCGGAAGAGACCCAGTACTTC
clone_size: few
v_call: TRBV30
d_call: TRBD2
j_call: TRBJ2-5

cdr3_aa: CASSVETGEVETQYF
cdr3_nt: TGTGCCAGCAGCGTAGAGACAGGGGAGGTGGAGACCCAGTACTTC
clone_size: NA
v_call: TRBV9
d_call: TRBD1
j_call: TRBJ2-5

cdr3_aa: CALGSGGPGPETQYF
cdr3_nt: TGTGCCTTGGGTAGCGGGGGCCCGGGTCCAGAGACCCAGTACTTC
clone_size: NA
v_call: TRBV6-6
d_call: TRBD2
j_call: TRBJ2-5

cdr3_aa: CASSLKLVGSNQPQHF
cdr3_nt: TGTGCCAGCAGTTTAAAACTCGTGGGCAGCAATCAGCCCCAGCATTTT
clone_size: NA
v_call: TRBV28
d_call: NA
j_call: TRBJ1-5

cdr3_aa: CASSPPRQSRSYEQYF
cdr3_nt: TGTGCCAGCAGTCCCCCCCGACAGTCGCGCTCCTACGAGCAGTACTTC
clone_size: once
v_call: TRBV28
d_call: NA
j_call: TRBJ2-7

cdr3_aa: CASSLGSPGTEAFF
cdr3_nt: TGTGCCAGCAGCTTAGGCTCCCCGGGCACTGAAGCTTTCTTT
clone_size: NA
v_call: TRBV11-3
d_call: NA
j_call: TRBJ1-1

cdr3_aa: CASSHPQGNTEAFF
cdr3_nt: TGTGCCAGCAGCCATCCACAGGGGAACACTGAAGCTTTCTTT
clone_size: NA
v_call: TRBV14
d_call: NA
j_call: TRBJ1-1

cdr3_aa: CASKAAGAYYGYTF
cdr3_nt: TGTGCCAGCAAGGCGGCAGGGGCTTACTATGGCTACACCTTC
clone_size: NA
v_call: TRBV6-5
d_call: NA
j_call: TRBJ1-2

cdr3_aa: CASRPGQGFGYTF
cdr3_nt: TGTGCCAGCAGACCTGGACAGGGTTTTGGCTACACCTTC
clone_size: NA
v_call: TRBV6-4
d_call: TRBD1
j_call: TRBJ1-2

cdr3_aa: CAARPGLAVHEQFF
cdr3_nt: TGTGCCGCCCGCCCGGGACTAGCTGTCCATGAGCAGTTCTTC
clone_size: NA
v_call: TRBV2
d_call: TRBD2
j_call: TRBJ2-1

cdr3_aa: CAIMAGAQETQYF
cdr3_nt: TGTGCCATCATGGCGGGGGCACAAGAGACCCAGTACTTC
clone_size: NA
v_call: TRBV10-3
d_call: NA
j_call: TRBJ2-5

cdr3_aa: CASSYTGTSSYEQYF
cdr3_nt: TGTGCCAGCAGTTACACCGGGACTAGCTCCTACGAGCAGTACTTC
clone_size: NA
v_call: TRBV6-5
d_call: TRBD2
j_call: TRBJ2-7

cdr3_aa: CASVDFSDTQYF
cdr3_nt: TGTGCCAGCGTCGACTTTTCAGATACGCAGTATTTT
clone_size: NA
v_call: TRBV6-5
d_call: NA
j_call: TRBJ2-3

cdr3_aa: CASSLSRSVATNEKLFF
cdr3_nt: TGTGCCAGCAGTTTAAGCCGGTCCGTTGCAACTAATGAAAAACTGTTTTTT
clone_size: NA
v_call: TRBV27
d_call: NA
j_call: TRBJ1-4